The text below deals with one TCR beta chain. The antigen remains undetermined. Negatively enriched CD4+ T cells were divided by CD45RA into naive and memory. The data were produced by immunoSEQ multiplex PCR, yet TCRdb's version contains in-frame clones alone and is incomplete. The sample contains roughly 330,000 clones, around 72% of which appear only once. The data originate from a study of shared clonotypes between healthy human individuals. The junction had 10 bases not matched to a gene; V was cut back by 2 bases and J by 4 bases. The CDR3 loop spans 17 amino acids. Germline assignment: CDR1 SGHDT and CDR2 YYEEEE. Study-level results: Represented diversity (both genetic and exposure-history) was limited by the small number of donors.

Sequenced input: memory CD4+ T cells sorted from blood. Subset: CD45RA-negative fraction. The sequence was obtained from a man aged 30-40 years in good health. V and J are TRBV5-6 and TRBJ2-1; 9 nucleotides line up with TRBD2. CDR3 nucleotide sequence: TGTGCCAGCAGCTTCGGGTTCGGACTAGCGAAGTACAATGAGCAGTTCTTC. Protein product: CASSFGFGLAKYNEQFF.